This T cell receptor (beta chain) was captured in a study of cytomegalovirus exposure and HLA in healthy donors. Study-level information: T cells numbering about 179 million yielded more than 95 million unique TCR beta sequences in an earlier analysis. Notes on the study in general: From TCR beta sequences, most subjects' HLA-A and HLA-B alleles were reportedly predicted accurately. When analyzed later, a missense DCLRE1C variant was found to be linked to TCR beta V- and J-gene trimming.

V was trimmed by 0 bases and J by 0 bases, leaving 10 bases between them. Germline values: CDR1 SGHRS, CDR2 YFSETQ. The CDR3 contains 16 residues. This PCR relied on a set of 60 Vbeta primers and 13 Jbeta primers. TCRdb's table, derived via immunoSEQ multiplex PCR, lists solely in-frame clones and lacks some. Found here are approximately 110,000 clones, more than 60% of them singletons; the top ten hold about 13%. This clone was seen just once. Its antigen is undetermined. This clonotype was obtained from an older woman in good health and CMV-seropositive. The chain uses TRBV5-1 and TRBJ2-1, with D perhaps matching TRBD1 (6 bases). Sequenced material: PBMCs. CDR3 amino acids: CASSLGGTSSYNEQFF. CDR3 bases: TGCGCCAGCAGCTTGGGTGGGACAAGCTCCTACAATGAGCAGTTCTTC.